These 18 T cell receptor beta chains were sequenced from one sample in a study of blood T cell repertoires in COVID-19. Some clones are missing from TCRdb's copy, which holds only in-frame ones; the method was immunoSEQ multiplex PCR. The data hold around 390,000 clones, with roughly 89% observed a single time. Sample: PBMCs or T cells enriched from blood (not recorded which). These TCRs come from a woman in her 50s who had recovered from COVID-19.

The CDR3 spells CASSDGEHLNTEAFF. The CDR3 nucleotides read TGTGCCAGCAGCGATGGAGAACACCTCAACACTGAAGCTTTCTTT. The chain employs TRBV28 and TRBJ1-1, with D uncertain. This CDR3 spans 15 amino acids. The V gene's germline CDR1 is MDHEN and CDR2 SYDVKM. V was cut by 6 bases and J by 2 bases, with 16 bases left in between.

Here the CDR3 reads CASSLTAEYNEQFF. CDR3 in DNA: TGTGCCAGCAGCTTAACAGCGGAATACAATGAGCAGTTCTTC. This chain uses TRBV7-9 with TRBJ2-1, with a tentative D call TRBD2 (5 bases). V shed 2 bases and J shed 4 bases, with 9 bases lying between them. The CDR3 length is 14 residues. Germline lookup yields CDR1 SEHNR and CDR2 FQNEAQ (reference sequence).

The chain is built from TRBV28 and TRBJ1-2; 10 positions agree with TRBD1. V shed 6 bases and J 8 bases; nucleotides not matched to a gene: 6. Germline values: CDR1 MDHEN, CDR2 SYDVKM. This CDR3 has 13 residues. CDR3 residues: CASRKTGGGGYTF. For the CDR3, the DNA is TGTGCCAGCAGAAAGACAGGGGGCGGCGGCTACACCTTC.

The gene calls are TRBV18 and TRBJ2-3; TRBD1 aligns across 7 bases. The CDR3 sequence is 16 residues long. Unmatched junction bases numbered 8, after V lost 5 bases and J lost 0 bases. Germline values: CDR1 KGHSH, CDR2 LQKENI. The DNA for the CDR3 is TGTGCCAGCTCAGAAGACAGGGTGCGCAGCACAGATACGCAGTATTTT. Residues: CASSEDRVRSTDTQYF.

This chain uses TRBV6-1 with TRBJ1-2; D remains ambiguous. The CDR3 extends over 15 amino acids. The germline V and J ends were trimmed by 3 bases and 3 bases, with 14 bases remaining between them. CDR1 is MNHNS, CDR2 SASEGT, per germline. CDR3 nucleotide sequence: TGTGCCAGCAGTGACCTCCGACTACCACACTATGGCTACACCTTC. Translated, it gives CASSDLRLPHYGYTF.

This CDR3 is CASSQDGGQNGYTF. In nucleotides, the CDR3 is TGTGCCAGCAGCCAAGACGGGGGGCAGAATGGCTACACCTTC. J is TRBJ1-2 and V is TRBV3-1 (or the pseudogene TRBV3-2), with D perhaps TRBD1 (6 bases). The CDR3 has 14 residues. CDR1 is LGHDT, CDR2 YNNKEL, per germline (reference sequence). Trimming cost V 0 bases and J 6 bases, with 11 bases left between them.

The gene calls are TRBV6-5 and TRBJ2-3; the match to TRBD2 covers 11 bases. The CDR3 spans 14 residues. Germline V gene data show CDR1 as MNHEY and CDR2 as SVGAGI. Trimming at V came to 6 bases and at J to 3 bases, leaving 2 bases not matched to a gene. As DNA, the CDR3 is TGTGCCAGCAGGTTAGCGGGGGGGACAGATACGCAGTATTTT. Its translation is CASRLAGGTDTQYF.

The chain is built from TRBV3-1 (or the pseudogene TRBV3-2) and TRBJ2-7; TRBD2 matches at 7 bases. The CDR3 has 16 amino acids. From germline, CDR1 is LGHDT and CDR2 YNNKEL (reference sequence). The V gene end was trimmed by 3 bases and the J gene end by 6 bases; junction bases not matched to a gene: 14. In nucleotides, the CDR3 is TGTGCCAGCAGCCACGTGCCTCCCGGCGGGGGTGGCGAGCAGTACTTC. Its protein product is CASSHVPPGGGGEQYF.

The chain couples TRBV6-5 to TRBJ1-1; D is undetermined. The CDR3 runs 13 residues. Trimming stripped 5 bases from V and 11 bases from J, with 18 bases between. CDR1 is MNHEY, CDR2 SVGAGI, per germline. The CDR3 here is CASSTHTRSAAFF. In DNA, the CDR3 is TGTGCCAGCAGTACCCACACCCGAAGTGCCGCTTTCTTT.

This clone was recorded once. V is TRBV28 and J is TRBJ1-1, with TRBD1 identical over 7 bases. The V gene end was trimmed by 6 bases and the J gene end by 0 bases; junction bases not matched to a gene: 4. The germline V gene encodes CDR1 MDHEN and CDR2 SYDVKM. This CDR3 is built from 14 residues. This CDR3 is CASSPGTVNTEAFF. CDR3 coding DNA: TGTGCCAGCAGCCCCGGGACAGTGAACACTGAAGCTTTCTTT.

This rearrangement joins TRBV28 to TRBJ2-7, with a weak D call TRBD1 (6 bases). V was pared by 3 bases and J by 0 bases, with 12 bases between. The CDR3 sequence is 15 residues long. Germline V gene data show CDR1 as MDHEN and CDR2 as SYDVKM. The CDR3 loop is CASSFSDSPSYEQYF. The CDR3 DNA is TGTGCCAGCAGTTTCTCGGACAGCCCCTCCTACGAGCAGTACTTC.

This clone was detected once. The gene calls are TRBV5-1 and TRBJ2-1; 10 bases match TRBD2. Germline trimming cut 5 bases from V and 2 bases from J; bases unmatched to any gene: 1. Germline lookup yields CDR1 SGHRS and CDR2 YFSETQ. CDR3 length equals 14 residues. CDR3 nucleotide sequence: TGCGCCAGCAGTAGCGGGGGGCCCTACAATGAGCAGTTCTTC. Translating it yields CASSSGGPYNEQFF.

The J gene is TRBJ1-2, the V gene TRBV11-2, with TRBD1 as a possible D gene (5 bases). V gave up 0 bases and J gave up 3 bases, with 11 bases separating them. This CDR3 is 15 amino acids long. Germline lookup yields CDR1 SGHAT and CDR2 FQNNGV. The CDR3, as DNA: TGTGCCAGCAGCTTAGATCCCCAGGGCTACTATGGCTACACCTTC. Its translation: CASSLDPQGYYGYTF.

V is TRBV28 and J is TRBJ1-5, with D maybe TRBD1 (5 bases). The CDR3 sequence is 18 residues long. CDR1 and CDR2 from the germline V gene are MDHEN and SYDVKM. V was trimmed by 3 bases and J by 3 bases, leaving 21 bases between them. CDR3 sequence: CASSFIPGSGGFNQPQHF. The CDR3 nucleotides read TGTGCCAGCAGTTTTATCCCGGGGTCGGGGGGGTTCAATCAGCCCCAGCATTTT.

The chain is built from TRBV19 and TRBJ1-3; D is ambiguous. Germline V gene sequence: CDR1 LNHDA, CDR2 SQIVND (reference sequence). V was shortened by 3 bases and J by 4 bases, with 13 bases between the two germline ends. This CDR3 contains 15 residues. The CDR3 loop is CASSIGPLRGNTIYF. The CDR3 coding sequence is TGTGCCAGTAGTATCGGTCCCCTACGAGGAAACACCATATATTTT.

The genes are TRBV6-5 and TRBJ2-2; 7 bases align to TRBD1. This CDR3 comprises 14 residues. Germline CDR1 is MNHEY and CDR2 is SVGAGI. J gave up 3 bases and V 7 bases, and 5 bases lay outside the gene matches. As DNA, the CDR3 is TGTGCCAGCACCGACAGGGCTCACACCGGGGAGCTGTTTTTT. Protein: CASTDRAHTGELFF.

V gene TRBV9 combines with J gene TRBJ2-7, with TRBD1 identical over 8 bases. CDR1 and CDR2 from the germline V gene are SGDLS and YYNGEE. V shed 4 bases and J 3 bases; nucleotides not matched to a gene: 12. This CDR3 spans 16 amino acids. The CDR3, as DNA: TGTGCCAGCAGCTCTCAAATGACAGGGGATCGCTACGAGCAGTACTTC. Residues: CASSSQMTGDRYEQYF.

This sequence joins TRBV7-2 and TRBJ2-5, with TRBD2 as a possible D gene (7 bases). The CDR3 has 16 amino acids. V lost 2 bases, J lost 2 bases, and 15 bases lay in between. Germline loops: CDR1 SGHTA, CDR2 FQGNSA. CDR3 protein: CASSLSVRGGQETQYF. CDR3 sequence (DNA): TGTGCCAGCAGCTTATCGGTCAGGGGAGGGCAAGAGACCCAGTACTTC.